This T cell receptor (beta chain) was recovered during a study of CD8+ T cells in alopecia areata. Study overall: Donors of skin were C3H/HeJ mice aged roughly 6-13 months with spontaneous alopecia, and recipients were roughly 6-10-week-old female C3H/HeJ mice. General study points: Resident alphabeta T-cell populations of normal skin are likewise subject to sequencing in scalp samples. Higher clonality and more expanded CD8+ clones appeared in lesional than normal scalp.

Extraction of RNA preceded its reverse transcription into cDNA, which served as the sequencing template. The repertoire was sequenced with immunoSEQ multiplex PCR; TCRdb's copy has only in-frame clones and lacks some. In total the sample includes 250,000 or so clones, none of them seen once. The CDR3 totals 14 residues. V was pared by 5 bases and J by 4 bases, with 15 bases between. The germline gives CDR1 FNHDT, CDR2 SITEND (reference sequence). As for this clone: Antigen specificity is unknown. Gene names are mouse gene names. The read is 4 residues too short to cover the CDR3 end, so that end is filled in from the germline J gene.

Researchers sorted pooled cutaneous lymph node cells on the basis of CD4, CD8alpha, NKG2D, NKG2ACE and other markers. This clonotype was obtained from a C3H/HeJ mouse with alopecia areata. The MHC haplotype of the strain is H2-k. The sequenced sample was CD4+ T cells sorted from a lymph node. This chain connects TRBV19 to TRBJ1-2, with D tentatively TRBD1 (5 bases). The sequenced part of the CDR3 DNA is TGTGCCAGCAGACCCCAGGGAGGCGGCTCC. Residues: CASRPQGGGS. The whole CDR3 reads CASRPQGGGSDYTF.